This record covers a single TCR beta chain. The specificity of this receptor is unknown. Per-nucleotide qualities are absent, and no much larger clonotype sits a single base away. Healthy HIV-negative adults with no recently reported acute infections or vaccinations were included as donors. Every donor was a Caucasian adult living in Nashville, Tennessee, USA. CD4+ T cells were enriched by magnetic negative selection, after which naive cells were positively selected on CD45RA and the negative fraction was taken as the memory subset. Blood was collected by leukapheresis, and PBMCs were isolated by Ficoll-Histopaque density gradient centrifugation and then cryopreserved in liquid nitrogen vapor phase. Analytical flow cytometry was used to check the purity and quantity of each magnetically sorted T cell population. Genomic DNA was isolated from each sorted fraction and quantified by UV absorbance on a Nanodrop 2000c.

Using the deep immunoSEQ assay, TCR CDR3 regions were amplified from genomic DNA by multiplex PCR. For each cell subset, the extracted genomic DNA was distributed evenly across all wells of several immunoSEQ 96-well plates, and each plate served as one replicate. For sorted subsets, roughly 200 ng genomic DNA, equal to 30,000 or so T cell genomes, was loaded into each replicate PCR. The purified libraries were quantified using a Qubit 3.0 fluorometer, sized with a Bioanalyzer 2100, and then quantified again using the KAPA Library Quantification kit. Every immunoSEQ 96-well plate was sequenced on a separate single-read 150-cycle Illumina NextSeq 550 flow cell. Per the source publication's procedure: Because only junctional sequences without quality scores were contained in the immunoSEQ output, filtering matching that applied to full-length reads could not be performed. Sequences were annotated with PyIR, a Python wrapper for IgBLAST v1.9, using IMGT germline references to assign V/J genes and CDR3. Reads were removed for weak V/J assignments (E-value above 1e-6), missing CDR3, stop codons, out-of-frame junctions, or ambiguous translated residues. V3J clonotypes were defined as sequences sharing an identical inferred V gene, J gene, and CDR3 amino acid sequence. To compute the percentage overlap between repertoires, the number of shared unique clonotypes was divided by the size of the smaller repertoire. RTK rarefaction, the Chao1 estimator, and Recon v2.1 estimates of unobserved clonotypes were used to assess repertoire richness. Generation probabilities were computed with OLGA for all TCRbeta clonotypes obtained by the gDNA method from several donors. TCRdb took over this immuneACCESS table, retaining in-frame rearrangements with V and J assigned. Such tables are incomplete; in checked studies, under half of the missing clones stem from an unresolved V gene, and the remainder is unexplained. V, J and clone size were drawn from that table, and D and trimming were deduced from the DNA. Across this sample there are about 1 million clones, with around 75% seen only once. The ten biggest clones cover around 1.5% of the sample.

At the junction V is shortened by 5 bases and J by 1 base, with 12 bases in between. Including the terminal cysteine and phenylalanine, the CDR3 comprises 14 residues. CDR3 DNA only is kept here, 42 bases in frame from base 1. As encoded in the germline V gene (reference sequence), CDR1 is LNHDA while CDR2 is SQIVND. The sample comes from a study of shared clonotypes between healthy human individuals (dated by TCRdb to the early 2020s). In terms of the full investigation: A few men and two women, aged 18 to 49 years, made up the cohort. Per donor, three plates each were used for CD4 naive and CD4 memory, two for CD8 naive, and one for CD8 memory. To estimate repertoire size and how much clonotypes are shared between individuals, the study performed deep sequencing of blood TCR repertoires from roughly five healthy adults. Different laboratories and diverse techniques were used to prepare libraries and sequence TCR repertoires, to increase sequencing depth and limit assay-specific biases. Per donor, leukapheresis produced somewhere between about 0.8 and 9.5 billion PBMCs. Study-level results and caveats: Because the study included a small number of donors, the genetic and exposure-history diversity represented was limited. Higher generation probabilities were observed for clonotypes shared by all four sorted-subset donors than for non-shared clonotypes. Rarefaction of sorted-subset datasets indicated incomplete sequencing despite the large sequencing depth. Pairwise subsampling indicated that sequencing depth was expected to affect the degree of clonotype sharing among donors. Sampling was limited to blood, and TCR repertoires in tissue likely differ from TCR repertoires in blood. Estimated clonotype richness was generally larger for naive than for memory subsets. Across a handful of donors, approximately 4.9% of naive CD4, roughly 3.4% of naive CD8, under 2.5% of memory CD4, and around 0.4% of memory CD8 clonotypes were shared.

The specimen sequenced was memory CD4+ T cells sorted from blood. Sample cell subset or site, as interpreted from the label and publication: CD45RA-negative fraction. The sequence joins TRBV19 to TRBJ2-7; the D segment is perhaps TRBD1 or TRBD2, each sharing 5 matched bases. The source is a man aged 18 to 30 in good health. The encoded CDR3 is CASSGTVASYEQYF. The nucleotides read TGTGCCAGTAGTGGGACCGTCGCATCCTACGAGCAGTACTTC.